Here is one T cell receptor (beta chain) with its context. This clone was picked up one time. Its cognate antigen has yet to be identified. No much larger clone is present one base from it, and per-base qualities are unavailable. The record originates from a study of cytomegalovirus exposure and HLA in healthy donors (dated by TCRdb to about 2017). Concerning the study at large: An earlier analysis of approximately 590 of the donors reported 250 to 300 Gb of sequence data and some 120 million unique TCR beta sequences from 150 million to 200 million T cells. Approximately 300 gigabases of sequencing data and approximately 91 million unique TCR sequences made up an early release that covered 640 HLA-typed donors. The genetic ancestry cluster associated with self-reported Caucasian donors included about 81% of the approximately 430 genotyped donors. The study aimed to test whether signatures of past pathogen exposure could be identified by cataloging public T cell receptors. The T cell repertoires of around 670 subjects were profiled by immunosequencing and related to cytomegalovirus serostatus. Besides the first cohort of some 670 subjects, a separate validation cohort made up of roughly 130 different subjects was used. The study combined high-throughput TCR immunosequencing, statistical association of individual TCRs with disease status, and machine learning to predict cytomegalovirus infection status. To study patterns of TCR occurrence, a later analysis re-analyzed previously published TCR beta repertoires from several hundred donors and added high-resolution HLA genotyping. The later analysis used no new phenotypic data to find candidate immune exposures, relying instead on TCR beta sequences and their occurrence across donors. To decide whether each TCR beta V gene segment behaved as functional or pseudogenic, an earlier analysis of approximately 620 of the donors relied on high-throughput TCR beta sequencing. Donor age, sex, ethnicity and CMV serostatus were compiled together with the repertoire data. A later genetic analysis took genome-wide SNP genotypes for about 60% of the roughly 670 donors and used that subset as a discovery cohort. All discovery cohort repertoires had been generated using a single sequencing platform. HLA typing included class I and class II loci at four-digit resolution. Typing coverage varied by locus: roughly 629-640 donors for A, B, C, DRB1 and DQB1; more than 500 for DQA1; over 600 for DPA1; 450 to 480 for DPB1. Because of strong linkage in the cohort, roughly five DR-DQ haplotypes were treated as single units for association and clustering. Among a few hundred genotyped donors of the cohort, an average of approximately 250,000 unique TCR beta nucleotide sequences were sequenced per donor, 15% to 20% of them non-productive. General findings and caveats noted by the study authors: The authors suggested that the approach could potentially be generalized to other disease states and immunological phenotypes. Because counts were too low, roughly 16 rarely observed V segments, including chromosome 9 orphons, were excluded from the earlier analysis of several hundred of the donors. Because some donors lacked HLA typing at each locus, the association tests relied only on the typed subset. In a later analysis, TCR association rates were found to vary across HLA loci, with the most associated TCRs seen for DRB1 alleles and the fewest for HLA-C alleles. A later analysis found that HLA-associated TCR beta chains were more clonally expanded and had lower generation probabilities than equally common non-associated chains. CMV serostatus was the only immune exposure information available for the cohort. In a later analysis, around 17,000 TCR beta sequences were associated with specific HLA alleles at a false discovery rate of 0.05. This cohort had only TCR beta chains sequenced, and the lack of alpha or paired-chain data limited which features could be detected. While some public TCRs were present in many individuals, most TCR sequences turned up only very rarely across donors. In a later genetic analysis, a missense DCLRE1C variant was associated with V-gene and J-gene trimming of TCR beta chains, and the association was replicated in an independent cohort. A later analysis found that most CMV-associated TCR beta chains appeared HLA-restricted, with HLA associations seemingly driven largely by CMV exposure. In the study, about 150 TCR beta chains were listed as associated with cytomegalovirus. The classifier was reported to diagnose cytomegalovirus status with high specificity and sensitivity in both the original cohort and the validation cohort. Broadly in line with IMGT annotations, most TCR beta V segments showed up in productive rearrangements about 87% or about 30% of the time in an earlier analysis of some 590 of the donors. When HLA alleles, especially DR and DQ, strongly co-occurred, attributing TCR associations to individual alleles was difficult. A group of highly shared sequence variants was considered likely to be a technical artifact of the sequencing pipeline. A later analysis reported that several top co-occurrence clusters appeared linked to parvovirus B19, influenza, CMV and Epstein-Barr virus. Some IMGT-functional V segments, including TRBV6-2 and TRBV6-3, could not be distinguished by the 87-base-pair reads and were therefore excluded. A further reported finding was that TCR beta sequences accurately predicted the HLA-A and HLA-B alleles for most subjects in the first cohort. A few of the identified cytomegalovirus-associated TCR beta chains were confirmed in vitro to be specific for cytomegalovirus antigens. Linkage disequilibrium might explain the correlated functional status among segregating V segments, but an unknown experimental factor could not be ruled out. In a later genetic analysis, fewer N-insertions in productive TCRs were reported among donors in an Asian-associated ancestry cluster than the roughly 640-donor mean. Presence/absence analyses assumed roughly uniform sequencing depth across donors, an assumption that may not hold.

In total, roughly 670 healthy bone marrow donors made up the cohort. All cohort members were sampled while nominally healthy, although unrecorded immune exposures were likely present. The donor tested CMV seronegative, placing the donor among the 350 to 400 seronegative members of the cohort. Every donor gave a peripheral blood sample, and the peripheral blood mononuclear cells from that sample were used for TCR beta sequencing. The Qiagen DNeasy Blood Extraction Kit was used to extract genomic DNA from the blood cell samples. The protocol used for the library was the immunoSEQ multiplex PCR assay. For the multiplex PCR, a mixture combining 60 forward primers for TCR Vbeta segments and 13 reverse primers for TCR Jbeta segments was used. Amplification of the CDR3 region of rearranged TCR beta genes was performed with a multiplex PCR assay on genomic DNA. The Illumina HiSeq System was used to sequence the amplified TCR beta libraries as 87-base-pair reads. The paper's processing steps were these. A later analysis counted approximately 74 million unique TCR beta chains across the 550 to 800 repertoires, and around 9.9 million of these chains were shared by at least two donors. To remove PCR and sequencing errors, raw reads were error-corrected and collapsed into unique sequences using a nearest-neighbor algorithm that merged closely related sequences. CDR3 sequences were aligned to IMGT reference sequences to assign V, D and J gene segments. For a sequence to be retained, at least a six-nucleotide match to both a V gene segment and a J gene segment was required. A rearrangement counted as productive if the CDR3 had no stop codons and remained in frame with V and J, and every other rearrangement counted as non-productive. Following IMGT convention, CDR3 was defined as the stretch from the second conserved V-encoded cysteine to the conserved J-encoded phenylalanine. In an earlier analysis of more than 550 of the donors, sequences lacking an unambiguous match to a single V gene segment were excluded. An earlier analysis of 550 to 650 of the donors classified V segments as functional when productive rearrangements were above 56.7% and as segregating when the standard deviation between donors was above 5%. A statistical classification framework was built for diagnosing cytomegalovirus status from the catalog of TCR beta chain sequences. V and J gene assignment, in a later analysis, came from comparing TCR nucleotide sequences with IMGT/GENE-DB human TR gene sequences. In a later analysis, CDR3 sequences and most-parsimonious VDJ recombination scenarios were assigned using the TCRdist pipeline. In a later analysis, each TCR beta chain was defined by its CDR3 amino acid sequence together with its V-gene family, and reads lacking a unique V-gene family were excluded. In a later analysis, some 600 highly shared, low-generation-probability nucleotide sequences were removed to address suspected cross-contamination and a sequencing artifact. In a later analysis, a clonal expansion index was calculated for each public chain from normalized within-repertoire ranks of inferred template counts. Generation probabilities in a later analysis came from a VDJ recombination model fitted to out-of-frame rearrangements, and those results were checked against IGoR. In a later analysis, TCR-TCR, TCR-HLA and TCR-CMV co-occurrence was scored with hypergeometric tests, and a repertoire-size bias correction was applied to TCR pairs. A later analysis estimated false discovery rates by permuting HLA or CMV assignments 20 times. In a later analysis, co-occurring TCRs were grouped using DBSCAN, with TCRdist sequence similarity added in when clustering inside HLA-allele-positive subsets. Co-occurrence clustering excluded repertoires with fewer than 30,000 or more than 120,000 public chains, plus five with anomalous nucleotide sharing. TCRdb retrieved this table from immuneACCESS and kept in-frame rearrangements only. Not all clones are present; in checked studies, unresolved V genes account for under half, and no reason is known for the remainder. Clone size and V and J calls were adopted from that table, with D and trimming inferred from the DNA. The sample data list around 180,000 clones, and 75% to 85% of these were observed just once. The ten largest clones capture approximately 1.4% of the sample.

From the cysteine up to the phenylalanine, the CDR3 has a length of 15 residues. The CDR3 DNA has 45 bases and is translated from base 1. Looking up the germline V gene yields CDR1 MDHEN and CDR2 SYDVKM. The chain joins TRBV28 to TRBJ2-5, with TRBD2 matching 13 junction bases. The J call is uncertain, as TRBJ2-7 better fits the DNA end. The specimen sequenced was PBMCs. The sequence was collected from a woman between 50 and 59 years old in good health and CMV-seronegative. The CDR3 protein: CASSLGTSGTYEQYF. The base sequence is TGTGCCAGCAGTTTAGGGACTAGCGGGACCTACGAGCAGTACTTC.